These T cell receptor beta chains were read from a single sample in a study of regulatory T cells in long-lasting Graves disease. TCRdb called the multiplex PCR reads again in MiXCR, with one record for every CDR3 protein. Altogether about 320,000 distinct CDR3 sequences are present, 18% being singletons, with the ten largest covering roughly 35%. The sequencing used peripheral blood mononuclear cells (PBMCs), collected at new diagnosis, from a patient treated with antithyroid drugs. The source of these receptors is a female donor with Graves disease. Each CDR3 is given with its conserved first and last residue. A D gene is named only where the DNA matches it firmly. Clone size is not always given. Where it is, it says once, few, many or a class for expanded clones.

D	V	size	J	DNA	CDR3
NA	TRBV5-1	NA	TRBJ1-1	TGCGCCAGCAGCTTGGGGGTGACCCGGAACACTGAAGCTTTCTTT	CASSLGVTRNTEAFF
NA	TRBV2	many	TRBJ2-2	TGTGCCAGCACCGGACCGAGTACCGGGGAGCTGTTTTTT	CASTGPSTGELFF
TRBD2	TRBV2	many	TRBJ2-1	TGTGCCAGCACCTGGACTAGCGGGAGTTACAATGAGCAGTTCTTC	CASTWTSGSYNEQFF
NA	TRBV2	NA	TRBJ2-7	TGTGCCAGCAGTTCGCTACGGGACGACTCCTACGAGCAGTACTTC	CASSSLRDDSYEQYF
NA	TRBV5-1	many	TRBJ1-2	TGCGCCAGCAGCTTGGAATGGCGGGGTGTGGGCTACACCTTC	CASSLEWRGVGYTF
NA	TRBV5-6	NA	TRBJ2-7	TGTGCCAGCAGCTTGGGTCCTGCTTCCAACGAGCAGTACTTC	CASSLGPASNEQYF
NA	TRBV20-1	few	TRBJ2-5	TGCAGTGTTTTTCCAGGGGGGGAGACCCAGTACTTC	CSVFPGGETQYF
TRBD1	TRBV19	few	TRBJ1-2	TGTGCCACCTTCCAACCGGGACAGGGGGTGGCCTATGGCTACACCTTC	CATFQPGQGVAYGYTF
NA	TRBV7-2	few	TRBJ2-1	TGTGCCAGCAGCTTTGGTGCGGGTCCCGAAAACAATGAGCAGTTCTTC	CASSFGAGPENNEQFF
NA	TRBV28	many	TRBJ2-1	TGTGCCAAACCTACACCGGGACTCCTACTTTACAATGAGCAGTTCTTC	CAKPTPGLLLYNEQFF
NA	TRBV2	NA	TRBJ2-2	TGTGCCAGCAGGAACTGGGGGCAGGGCACCGGGGAGCTGTTTTTT	CASRNWGQGTGELFF
NA	TRBV5-6	NA	TRBJ2-3	TGTGCCAGCAGCTTGTACGTCGGCACAGATACGCAGTATTTT	CASSLYVGTDTQYF
TRBD2	TRBV2	few	TRBJ2-7	TGTGCCAGCAGCAGACCGTCGGGGGGGAGCTACGAGCAGTACTTC	CASSRPSGGSYEQYF
TRBD1	TRBV14	NA	TRBJ2-1	TGTGCCAGCAGCCAAGATTCCATTTTAACAGGGGGATACAATGAGCAGTTCTTC	CASSQDSILTGGYNEQFF
NA	TRBV12-3/TRBV12-4	NA	TRBJ1-1	TGTGCCAGCAGCCTACCCCGGGGAGGGGCCACTGGAGCTTTCTTT	CASSLPRGGATGAFF
NA	TRBV11-2	many	TRBJ1-1	TGTGCCAGCAGCTTAGATCGGCCTGAAGCTTTCTTT	CASSLDRPEAFF
TRBD1	TRBV28	NA	TRBJ1-1	TGTGCCAGCAGGCCAGACAGGGGGCGGAGTGAAGTTTTCTTT	CASRPDRGRSEVFF
TRBD2	TRBV6-5	NA	TRBJ2-7	TGTGCCAGCAGTTTCGGAAGCGGGGGCTTAGTCTACGAGCAGTACTTC	CASSFGSGGLVYEQYF
TRBD2	TRBV20-1	few	TRBJ2-7	TGCAGTGCCCTAGGTGTTTCCGGACTAGAGTTCGAGCAGTACTTC	CSALGVSGLEFEQYF
TRBD1	TRBV18	few	TRBJ1-1	TGTGCCAGCTCGCCCCGGGACAGGGGGCGGACTGAAGCTTTCTTT	CASSPRDRGRTEAFF
NA	TRBV11-3	many	TRBJ2-3	TGTGCCAGCAGCTCCACAGGGTACTACAATACAGATACGCAGTATTTT	CASSSTGYYNTDTQYF
NA	TRBV2	many	TRBJ2-7	TGTGCCAGCAGTTCCGGGACCGGGAGCCCCGAGCAGTACTTC	CASSSGTGSPEQYF
TRBD2	TRBV12-3/TRBV12-4	many	TRBJ2-7	TGTGCCAGCAGTTTAGGAGCGGGAGGTGGCGAGCAGTACTTC	CASSLGAGGGEQYF
NA	TRBV7-6	NA	TRBJ2-7	TGTGCCAGCAGCTTAGATAGTCTGGGGACCACTCCGGAGCAGTACTTC	CASSLDSLGTTPEQYF
TRBD1	TRBV20-1	NA	TRBJ1-5	TGCAGTGCTAGTCAGGGGGCAGGTCAGCCCCAGCATTTT	CSASQGAGQPQHF
TRBD1	TRBV28	many	TRBJ1-1	TGTGCCTGGAAGGCAGGGGGCGATGAAGCTTTCTTT	CAWKAGGDEAFF
NA	TRBV4-1	NA	TRBJ1-1	TGCGCCAGCAGCCAAGGGCCTCGAGGGGGTCGCGAAGCGGCTTTCTTT	CASSQGPRGGREAAFF
NA	TRBV11-2	many	TRBJ2-3	TGTGCCAGCAGCCAATTTCCCGGGTCATACACAGATACGCAGTATTTT	CASSQFPGSYTDTQYF
NA	TRBV27	NA	TRBJ2-7	TGTGCCAGCAGCCAAACATCCTACTACGAGCAGTACTTC	CASSQTSYYEQYF
TRBD2	TRBV20-1	few	TRBJ2-7	TGCAGTGCTAGCGCCCCGGGGGGGCTTTCCTACGAGCAGTACTTC	CSASAPGGLSYEQYF
TRBD2	TRBV30	NA	TRBJ2-3	TGTGCCTGGAGTGTAGTTAGCGGGAGTACAGATACGCAGTATTTT	CAWSVVSGSTDTQYF
NA	TRBV27	NA	TRBJ2-5	TGTGCCAGCAGTTTATCGCGGCGTCCGGAGACCCAGTACTTC	CASSLSRRPETQYF
NA	TRBV5-1	NA	TRBJ2-7	TGCGCCAGCAGAAAATCTACAGACTCCTACGAGCAGTACTTC	CASRKSTDSYEQYF
NA	TRBV6-1	many	TRBJ1-4	TGTGCCAGCACACGGGGCGCGGATGAAAAACTGTTTTTT	CASTRGADEKLFF
TRBD2	TRBV11-2	NA	TRBJ2-7	TGTGCCAGCAACACACGGGCTAGCGGGACACACGCGGGCGAGCAGTACTTC	CASNTRASGTHAGEQYF
TRBD1	TRBV6-2/TRBV6-3	many	TRBJ2-7	TGTGCCAGCAGTGAAAGGGCAGGGGGCTCCTACGAGCAGTACTTC	CASSERAGGSYEQYF
NA	TRBV6-2/TRBV6-3	many	TRBJ1-2	TGTGCCAGCAGTGAATTTACCTATGGCTACACCTTC	CASSEFTYGYTF
TRBD1	TRBV20-1	many	TRBJ1-2	TGCAGTGCTAGACGGCCCGGGACAGGGAGGAGCTATGGCTACACCTTC	CSARRPGTGRSYGYTF
NA	TRBV25-1	many	TRBJ1-1	TGTGCCAGCAGTGGCCCCCACTTCACTGAAGCTTTCTTT	CASSGPHFTEAFF
NA	TRBV20-1	many	TRBJ2-2	TGCAGTGCTAGAGTCCCCAGCCTGGGCGGGGAGCTGTTTTTT	CSARVPSLGGELFF
TRBD1	TRBV2	many	TRBJ2-1	TGTGCCGTCCCCGGGACAGGGTCCTACAATGAGCAGTTCTTC	CAVPGTGSYNEQFF
NA	TRBV19	many	TRBJ1-5	TGTGCCAGTAGTCCTACGACCCGGTCCGCCAATCAGCCCCAGCATTTT	CASSPTTRSANQPQHF
NA	TRBV29-1	few	TRBJ1-2	TGCAGCGTTGGGGGGACACACTTAAACTATGGCTACACCTTC	CSVGGTHLNYGYTF
NA	TRBV2	medium-sized	TRBJ2-3	TGTGCCAGCAGTGAGGCTGAGGTTCTTGCTACGCAGTATTTT	CASSEAEVLATQYF
NA	TRBV19	few	TRBJ1-5	TGTGCCAGTAGTCCCGACAGCAGGGGCAATCAGCCCCAGCATTTT	CASSPDSRGNQPQHF
NA	TRBV28	many	TRBJ1-4	TGTGCCAGCAGTCCCAAGAGGGCAAAACTGTTTTTT	CASSPKRAKLFF
TRBD2	TRBV12-3/TRBV12-4	NA	TRBJ2-3	TGTGCCAGCTCCGGGACTAGCGGGTCAGATACGCAGTATTTT	CASSGTSGSDTQYF
NA	TRBV24-1	many	TRBJ1-1	TGTGCCACCAGCCTGGCGGCGGACACTGAAGCTTTCTTT	CATSLAADTEAFF
NA	TRBV6-1	many	TRBJ2-1	TGTGCCAGCAGTGGTGGTACGAGGTCGGAGCAGTTCTTC	CASSGGTRSEQFF
TRBD1	TRBV2	many	TRBJ1-4	TGTGCCAGCAGAACTGACAGGGATGATGAAAAACTGTTTTTT	CASRTDRDDEKLFF
NA	TRBV5-1	many	TRBJ2-7	TGCGCCAGCAGCCGAGAGGACAACTACGAGCAGTACTTC	CASSREDNYEQYF
NA	TRBV24-1	many	TRBJ1-2	TGTGCCACCAGTGACCTATATGGCTACACCTTC	CATSDLYGYTF